The entry that follows covers one T cell receptor beta chain sequence. TCRdb itself ran the 5' RACE reads through MiXCR, one entry per CDR3 protein. The sample lists 70,000 to 85,000 distinct CDR3 sequences, over 9% occurring once. This sample is drawn from a study of early T cells in non-severe SARS-CoV-2 infection. Germline values: CDR1 SGHVS, CDR2 FQNEAQ. The CDR3 is made up of 15 amino acids. V shed 3 bases and J shed 4 bases, with 15 bases lying between them. The sequenced sample consisted of whole blood. The source of this sequence is an adult who was a healthcare worker with PCR-confirmed SARS-CoV-2 infection or an uninfected control (not recorded which). The chain combines TRBV7-8 with TRBJ1-1; TRBD1 might be the D (6 bases). The CDR3 loop reads CASSFRTGLVTEAFF. CDR3 sequence (DNA): TGTGCCAGCAGCTTTAGAACAGGGTTGGTCACTGAAGCTTTCTTT.